These 26 T cell receptor beta chains were sequenced from one sample in a study of blood T cell repertoires in COVID-19. Clones were read by immunoSEQ multiplex PCR, and TCRdb kept only the in-frame ones, dropping some. The top ten clones hold 4.6% of a sample with a few hundred thousand clones, approximately 82% of them seen once. Material: peripheral blood. The receptors stem from a man aged 60 to 69 who had recovered from COVID-19.

The chain recombines TRBV24-1 with TRBJ1-2, with 7 positions matching TRBD1. The CDR3 is 12 residues long. Looked up from germline, CDR1 is KGHDR and CDR2 is SFDVKD. V lost 9 bases, J lost 4 bases, and 4 bases stayed unmatched. The CDR3 reads CATHGQVYGYTF. CDR3 sequence (DNA): TGTGCCACCCACGGACAGGTCTATGGCTACACCTTC.

The chain couples TRBV19 to TRBJ2-7; 10 nucleotides agree with TRBD2. The junction had 5 bases not matched to a gene; V was cut back by 3 bases and J by 6 bases. The CDR3 consists of 14 residues. Germline loops: CDR1 LNHDA, CDR2 SQIVND (reference sequence). The CDR3 region has the DNA TGTGCCAGTAGTATCCTAGCGGGAGTAATCGAGCAGTACTTC. Protein sequence: CASSILAGVIEQYF.

This clone occurred a few times. V gene TRBV18 combines with J gene TRBJ1-6; D is perhaps TRBD1 (6 bases). Trimming shortened V by 3 bases and J by 6 bases, and 9 bases separated the two germline ends. This CDR3 is built from 14 residues. The germline V gene has CDR1 KGHSH and CDR2 LQKENI. This CDR3 reads CASSPGQLNSPLHF. CDR3 nucleotides: TGTGCCAGCTCACCCGGACAGCTTAATTCACCCCTCCACTTT.

The genes are TRBV4-1 and TRBJ2-7, with a possible D match to TRBD1 (6 bases). V was trimmed by 4 bases and J by 3 bases, leaving 22 bases between them. The CDR3 consists of 17 residues. In germline, CDR1 is MGHRA, CDR2 YSYEKL. CDR3 nucleotide sequence: TGCGCCAGCAGCCGGTCAGGGGCCGCGGGTGGTTTCTACGAGCAGTACTTC. It yields the protein CASSRSGAAGGFYEQYF.

V usage is TRBV6-2 or TRBV6-3 and J usage is TRBJ1-5, with 8 positions matching TRBD1. Trimming at V came to 4 bases and at J to 7 bases, leaving 9 bases not matched to a gene. The CDR3 consists of 15 residues. Germline V CDR1 and CDR2: MNHEY, SVGEGT. The CDR3 coding sequence is TGTGCCAGCAGTTCCGGACAGGGCCCAGGGCAGCCCCAGCATTTT. It codes for CASSSGQGPGQPQHF.

This clone occurred a few times. The genes are TRBV7-9 and TRBJ2-6; weak D call: TRBD2 (6 bases). In germline, CDR1 is SEHNR, CDR2 FQNEAQ (reference sequence). CDR3 length equals 15 residues. V dropped 2 bases and J dropped 3 bases, with 8 bases sitting between them. Written as DNA, the CDR3 is TGTGCCAGCAGCTTAAGGGGAGGTGGGGCCAACGTCCTGACTTTC. Protein product: CASSLRGGGANVLTF. Supplemented by reference TRBV7-9 and TRBJ2-6, the full variable domain reads DTGVSQNPRHKITKRGQNVTFRCDPISEHNRLYWYRQTLGQGPEFLTYFQNEAQLEKSRLLSDRFSAERPKGSFSTLEIQRTEQGDSAMYLCASSLRGGGANVLTFGAGSRLTVL.

CDR3 nucleotides: TGTGCCAGTAGTATTACCAGGGATGGTCAGCCCCAGCATTTT. Translated, it gives CASSITRDGQPQHF. The chain couples TRBV19 to TRBJ1-5, with D possibly TRBD1 on 5 matching bases. The germline CDR1 and CDR2 sequences are LNHDA and SQIVND (reference sequence). V was pared by 3 bases and J by 6 bases, with 12 bases between. The CDR3 length is 14 residues.

The rearrangement links TRBV18 to TRBJ2-5, with a possible D match to TRBD1 (6 bases). CDR1 is KGHSH, CDR2 LQKENI, per germline. Between the trimmed V and J ends, which lost 6 bases and 3 bases, there was a span of 23 bases. The CDR3 contains 17 residues. The CDR3 sequence is CASSPNTGNLGKETQYF. Written as DNA, the CDR3 is TGTGCCAGCTCCCCCAATACAGGGAATTTGGGAAAAGAGACCCAGTACTTC.

This chain connects TRBV7-9 to TRBJ1-2; TRBD1 might be the D (5 bases). The germline V and J ends were trimmed by 1 base and 6 bases, with 18 bases remaining between them. The CDR3 is made up of 16 amino acids. Germline CDR1 SEHNR, CDR2 FQNEAQ (reference sequence). CDR3 sequence reads: CASSLVARLGGNGYTF. In nucleotides, the CDR3 is TGTGCCAGCAGCTTAGTAGCCAGGCTGGGGGGTAATGGCTACACCTTC.

This chain joins TRBV5-5 and TRBJ2-5; a weak D match, TRBD1 (6 bases). Germline values: CDR1 SGHKS, CDR2 YYEKEE (reference sequence). V dropped 4 bases and J dropped 1 base, with 14 bases sitting between them. This CDR3 contains 15 residues. CDR3 region: CASSLSGTPQETQYF. The CDR3 nucleotides read TGTGCCAGCAGCCTCTCCGGGACACCCCAAGAGACCCAGTACTTC.

V usage is TRBV6-5 and J usage is TRBJ2-5, with 7 bases aligning to TRBD1. The CDR3 contains 15 residues. With 6 bases clipped from V and 2 bases from J, the junction kept 9 bases outside the gene matches. Germline V gene data show CDR1 as MNHEY and CDR2 as SVGAGI. As DNA, the CDR3 is TGTGCCAGCAGACGGTCCCAGGGGGTTCAAGAGACCCAGTACTTC. Protein: CASRRSQGVQETQYF.

The V and J genes are TRBV9 and TRBJ2-5; 8 positions agree with TRBD1. Germline V gene data show CDR1 as SGDLS and CDR2 as YYNGEE. The CDR3 extends over 16 amino acids. J gave up 3 bases and V 0 bases, and 7 bases lay outside the gene matches. The chain's CDR3 is CASSVGAGGREETQYF. The CDR3 DNA reads as TGTGCCAGCAGCGTAGGGGCAGGGGGCAGAGAAGAGACCCAGTACTTC.

This clone occurred a few times. This chain connects TRBV2 to TRBJ2-3, with D possibly being TRBD1 (6 bases). CDR3 length equals 13 residues. Between the trimmed V and J ends, which lost 6 bases and 2 bases, there was a span of 9 bases. Germline loops: CDR1 SNHLY, CDR2 FYNNEI. The CDR3 region is CASRRDTTDTQYF. The DNA for the CDR3 is TGTGCCAGCAGAAGGGACACCACAGATACGCAGTATTTT. The variable domain in full, completed from reference TRBV2 and TRBJ2-3, reads EPEVTQTPSHQVTQMGQEVILRCVPISNHLYFYWYRQILGQKVEFLVSFYNNEISEKSEIFDDQFSVERPDGSNFTLKIRSTKLEDSAMYFCASRRDTTDTQYFGPGTRLTVL.

This sequence joins TRBV19 and TRBJ1-3; 10 bases align to TRBD1. V trimming: 7 bases; J trimming: 4 bases; junction bases outside the gene matches: 13. The CDR3 is made up of 17 amino acids. CDR1 is LNHDA and CDR2 is SQIVND in the germline V gene (reference sequence). CDR3 in amino acids: CASNSGTGDSLGNTIYF. The CDR3, as DNA: TGTGCCAGTAACTCCGGGACAGGGGATTCCCTCGGAAACACCATATATTTT.

This clone was counted only a few times. The chain couples TRBV5-1 to TRBJ2-2; TRBD2 matches 14 bases. V was pared by 4 bases and J by 6 bases, with 8 bases of the junction left unmatched. Germline V gene data show CDR1 as SGHRS and CDR2 as YFSETQ. The CDR3 is 17 residues long. CDR3 sequence: CASSPGLAGAAAGELFF. In DNA form, the CDR3 reads TGCGCCAGCAGCCCGGGACTAGCGGGAGCGGCGGCCGGGGAGCTGTTTTTT.

This chain links TRBV6-1 with TRBJ1-1; 7 bases are a match to TRBD1. Per the germline V gene, CDR1 is MNHNS and CDR2 is SASEGT. The CDR3 is 17 residues long. The V gene end was trimmed by 2 bases and the J gene end by 2 bases; junction bases not matched to a gene: 11. The CDR3, as DNA: TGTGCCAGCAGTGAACTTGCAGGGGGAGTTCGTAACACTGAAGCTTTCTTT. Translating gives CASSELAGGVRNTEAFF.

The chain has TRBV24-1 and TRBJ2-5; TRBD2 matches at 8 bases. V was clipped by 4 bases and J by 6 bases; unmatched bases: 9. CDR3 size: 15 residues. CDR1 and CDR2 from the germline V gene are KGHDR and SFDVKD. CDR3 loop: CATSDPLAGVQTQYF. DNA for the CDR3: TGTGCCACCAGTGACCCGCTAGCGGGTGTACAGACCCAGTACTTC.

The chain combines TRBV5-1 with TRBJ1-2, with TRBD1 identical over 7 bases. V lost 3 bases and J lost 5; bases outside the gene matches: 13. Germline CDR1 is SGHRS and CDR2 is YFSETQ. The CDR3 is made up of 16 amino acids. The CDR3 DNA follows: TGCGCCAGCAGCTGGGGCCTGGGACAGACCGTTTATGGCTACACCTTC. Protein sequence: CASSWGLGQTVYGYTF.

The J gene is TRBJ2-5, the V gene TRBV5-1; D uncertain. V lost 4 bases, J lost 7 bases, and 11 bases lay in between. The CDR3 runs 12 residues. Germline CDR1 SGHRS, CDR2 YFSETQ. The CDR3 sequence is CASSPSPGTQYF. The DNA for the CDR3 is TGCGCCAGCAGCCCGTCGCCAGGGACCCAGTACTTC.

The rearrangement links TRBV30 to TRBJ2-2, with a possible D match to TRBD1 (5 bases). This CDR3 spans 14 amino acids. V was pared by 7 bases and J by 2 bases, with 14 bases between. Germline V gene data show CDR1 as GTSNPN and CDR2 as SVGIG (reference sequence). CDR3 DNA sequence: TGTGCCTTATGGGGCAGGACCAACACCGGGGAGCTGTTTTTT. This codes for CALWGRTNTGELFF.

The CDR3 DNA reads TGTGCCAGCAGCCCTACCGGAGTGATCGGTGGCTACACCTTC. It is translated as CASSPTGVIGGYTF. The chain recombines TRBV7-3 with TRBJ1-2; D uncertain. The germline CDR1 and CDR2 sequences are SGHTA and FQGTGA. Trimming took off 5 bases at V and 7 bases at J, with 17 bases between the two ends. The CDR3 loop spans 14 amino acids.

The chain recombines TRBV9 with TRBJ2-7; D possibly corresponds to TRBD2 (6 bases). The ends were cut back, 4 bases at V and 2 bases at J, with 16 bases in the middle. The CDR3 covers 15 residues. From germline, CDR1 is SGDLS and CDR2 YYNGEE. Here the CDR3 reads CASSPRSGLTYEQYF. DNA of the CDR3: TGTGCCAGCAGCCCTCGTAGCGGACTGACCTACGAGCAGTACTTC.

This rearrangement joins TRBV5-1 to TRBJ2-3, with TRBD2 as a possible D gene (6 bases). V dropped 4 bases and J dropped 5 bases, with 11 bases sitting between them. Germline CDR1 SGHRS, CDR2 YFSETQ. This CDR3 has 13 amino acids. DNA for the CDR3: TGCGCCAGCAGCACGGAGGGGTTAGATACGCAGTATTTT. This translates into CASSTEGLDTQYF.

The V call is TRBV5-8, the J call TRBJ2-1; 8 bases align to TRBD2. The germline gives CDR1 SGHTS, CDR2 YDEGEE. V dropped 4 bases and J dropped 5; count of bases not matched to a gene: 8. CDR3 size: 15 residues. CDR3 in DNA: TGTGCCAGCAGCGTCGGGACTAGGGCCCACAATGAGCAGTTCTTC. Protein product: CASSVGTRAHNEQFF. Combining the CDR3 with reference TRBV5-8 and TRBJ2-1 gives the whole variable domain EAGVTQSPTHLIKTRGQQATLRCSPISGHTSVYWYQQALGLGLQFLLWYDEGEERNRGNFPPRFSGRQFPNYSSELNVNALELEDSALYLCASSVGTRAHNEQFFGPGTRLTVL.

The chain carries TRBV27 and TRBJ1-1, with TRBD1 identical over 10 bases. The CDR3 extends over 16 amino acids. J lost 11 bases, V lost 7 bases, and 19 bases had no gene match. Germline CDR1 MNHEY, CDR2 SMNVEV (reference sequence). The CDR3 coding sequence is TGTGCCAGCAACAGGGGGGGGCGGACAGGGGGTTTAAGGGCTTTCTTT. Its protein is CASNRGGRTGGLRAFF.

In regard to this clone: A junction boundary mismatches the germline segment, possibly from a read error. The V call is TRBV18, the J call TRBJ2-2, with D perhaps TRBD2 (5 bases). Germline V gene sequence: CDR1 KGHSH, CDR2 LQKENI. CDR3 length: 15 amino acids. CDR3 nucleotides: TGTGCCAGCACACCGACGAGGGAAAACACCGGGGAGCTGTTTTTT. Protein sequence: CASTPTRENTGELFF.